This TCR beta chain was profiled in a study of human T cells and chemical hapten exposure. Study details: Investigators sensitized approximately 2 cm by approximately 2 cm of upper inner arm skin with 2% DPC. There were per-sample TCR yield variations, arising mainly from small pooled library volume differences. Findings of the study overall: Compared with pre-sensitization or healthy control sets, expanded TCRs clustered more.

TCRdb re-called the RACE reads with MiXCR, one entry per CDR3 protein. The data contain 250,000 or so distinct CDR3 sequences, roughly 7.7% of them singletons. V lost 6 bases, J lost 3 bases, and 6 bases stayed unmatched. This CDR3 has 14 amino acids. Germline assignment: CDR1 LGHDT and CDR2 YNNKEL (reference sequence). Only a few counts were recorded for this clonotype. Its antigen is unidentified. Time point: pre-sensitization, week 0. Treatment meaning: therapeutic diphenylcyclopropenone sensitization with weekly scalp DPC. This receptor was identified in a man younger than 30 with alopecia areata. Some clones in this sample may be carry-over from other donors' samples. The V call is TRBV3-1, the J call TRBJ1-2, with TRBD1 identical over 8 bases. Source: whole blood, taken in connection with sensitization to the hapten diphenylcyclopropenone (DPC). The CDR3 sequence: CASRFRGRDYGYTF. Here the CDR3 DNA reads TGTGCCAGCAGGTTCAGGGGGCGAGACTATGGCTACACCTTC.